One TCR beta chain is described in this entry. These data originate in a study of blood T cell repertoires in COVID-19. Method: immunoSEQ multiplex PCR; TCRdb's copy keeps in-frame clones and lacks some. The sample includes roughly 200,000 clones, about 85% of them seen just once. Sample: peripheral blood. This clonotype was obtained from a woman aged 80 or older with acute or convalescent COVID-19.

The DNA for the CDR3 is TGTGCCAGCAGCTTAAATGTTGAGTTACAGGAGACCCAGTACTTC. Protein: CASSLNVELQETQYF. The rearrangement links TRBV7-8 to TRBJ2-5, with D uncertain. V gave up 2 bases and J gave up 5 bases, with 15 bases separating them. There are 15 residues in the CDR3. The germline CDR1 and CDR2 sequences are SGHVS and FQNEAQ.